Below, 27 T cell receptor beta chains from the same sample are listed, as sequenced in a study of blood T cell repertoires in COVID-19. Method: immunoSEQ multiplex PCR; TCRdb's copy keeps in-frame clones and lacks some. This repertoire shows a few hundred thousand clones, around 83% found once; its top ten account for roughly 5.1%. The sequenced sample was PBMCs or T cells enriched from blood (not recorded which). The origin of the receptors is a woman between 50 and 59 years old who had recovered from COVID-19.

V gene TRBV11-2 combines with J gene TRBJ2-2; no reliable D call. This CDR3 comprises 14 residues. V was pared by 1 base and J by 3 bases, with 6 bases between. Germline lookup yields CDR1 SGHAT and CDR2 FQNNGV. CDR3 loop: CASSLAADTGELFF. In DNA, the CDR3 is TGTGCCAGCAGCTTAGCGGCGGACACCGGGGAGCTGTTTTTT.

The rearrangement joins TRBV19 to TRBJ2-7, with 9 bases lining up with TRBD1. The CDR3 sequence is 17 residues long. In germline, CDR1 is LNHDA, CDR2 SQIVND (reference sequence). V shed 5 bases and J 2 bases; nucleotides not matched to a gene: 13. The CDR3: CASSPPLGQGSTYEQYF. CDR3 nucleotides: TGTGCCAGTAGTCCTCCTCTTGGACAGGGGTCCACCTACGAGCAGTACTTC.

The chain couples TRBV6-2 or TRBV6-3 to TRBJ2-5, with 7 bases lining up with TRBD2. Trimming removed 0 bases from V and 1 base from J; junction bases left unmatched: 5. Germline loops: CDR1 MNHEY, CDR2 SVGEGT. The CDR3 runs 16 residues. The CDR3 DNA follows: TGTGCCAGCAGTTACTCCCGGGAGGAGAGCCAAGAGACCCAGTACTTC. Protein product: CASSYSREESQETQYF.

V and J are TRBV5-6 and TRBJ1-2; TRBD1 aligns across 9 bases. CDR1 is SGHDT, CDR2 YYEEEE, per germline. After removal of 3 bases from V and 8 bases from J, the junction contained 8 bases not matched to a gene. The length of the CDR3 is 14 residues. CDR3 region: CASSSSGQGWGYTF. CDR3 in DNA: TGTGCCAGCAGCTCGTCGGGACAGGGATGGGGCTACACCTTC.

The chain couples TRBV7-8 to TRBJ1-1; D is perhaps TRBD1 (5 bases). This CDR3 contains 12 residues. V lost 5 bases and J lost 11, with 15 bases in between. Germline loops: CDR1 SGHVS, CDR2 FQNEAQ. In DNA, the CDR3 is TGTGCCAGCAGCCCTCAAGGGGTGTCGGCTTTCTTT. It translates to CASSPQGVSAFF.

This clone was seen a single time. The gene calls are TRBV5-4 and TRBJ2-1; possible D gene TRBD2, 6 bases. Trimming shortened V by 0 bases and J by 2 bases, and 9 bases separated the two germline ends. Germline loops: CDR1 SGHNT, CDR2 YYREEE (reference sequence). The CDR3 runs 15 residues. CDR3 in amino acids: CASSLVAATYNEQFF. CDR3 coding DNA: TGTGCCAGCAGCTTGGTAGCGGCAACCTACAATGAGCAGTTCTTC.

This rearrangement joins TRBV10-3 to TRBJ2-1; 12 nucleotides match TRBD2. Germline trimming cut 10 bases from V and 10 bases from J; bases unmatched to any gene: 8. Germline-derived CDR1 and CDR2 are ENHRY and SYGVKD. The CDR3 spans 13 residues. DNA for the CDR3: TGTGCCACCGACGGACTAGCGGGGCAGGAGCAGTTCTTC. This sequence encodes CATDGLAGQEQFF.

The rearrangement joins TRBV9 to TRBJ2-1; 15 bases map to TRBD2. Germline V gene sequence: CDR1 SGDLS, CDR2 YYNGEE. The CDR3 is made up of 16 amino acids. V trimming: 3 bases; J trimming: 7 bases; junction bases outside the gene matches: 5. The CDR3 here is CASSDGLAGGQNEQFF. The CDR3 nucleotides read TGTGCCAGCAGCGATGGACTAGCGGGGGGGCAAAATGAGCAGTTCTTC.

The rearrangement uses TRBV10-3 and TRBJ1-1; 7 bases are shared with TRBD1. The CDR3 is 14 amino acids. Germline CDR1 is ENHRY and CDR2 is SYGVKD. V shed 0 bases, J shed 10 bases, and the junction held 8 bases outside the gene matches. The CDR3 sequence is CAISESQGGVGAFF. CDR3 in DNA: TGTGCCATCAGTGAGTCTCAGGGGGGTGTAGGAGCTTTCTTT.

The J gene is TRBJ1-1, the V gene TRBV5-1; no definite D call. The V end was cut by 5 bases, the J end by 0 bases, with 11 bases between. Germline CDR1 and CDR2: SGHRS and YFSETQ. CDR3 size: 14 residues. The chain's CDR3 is CASSGSWVNTEAFF. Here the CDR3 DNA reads TGCGCCAGCAGTGGGAGTTGGGTGAACACTGAAGCTTTCTTT.

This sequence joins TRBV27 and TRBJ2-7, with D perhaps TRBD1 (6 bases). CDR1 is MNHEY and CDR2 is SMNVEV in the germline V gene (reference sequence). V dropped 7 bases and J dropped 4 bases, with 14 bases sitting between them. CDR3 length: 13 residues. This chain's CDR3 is CASKIGGTYEQYF. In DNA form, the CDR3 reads TGTGCCAGCAAGATAGGGGGAACTTACGAGCAGTACTTC.

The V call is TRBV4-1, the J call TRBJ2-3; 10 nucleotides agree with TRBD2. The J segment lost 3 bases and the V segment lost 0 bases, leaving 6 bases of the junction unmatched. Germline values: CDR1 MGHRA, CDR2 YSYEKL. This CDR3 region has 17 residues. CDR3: CASSQDSSGSVTDTQYF. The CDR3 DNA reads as TGCGCCAGCAGCCAAGATTCTAGCGGGAGTGTAACAGATACGCAGTATTTT.

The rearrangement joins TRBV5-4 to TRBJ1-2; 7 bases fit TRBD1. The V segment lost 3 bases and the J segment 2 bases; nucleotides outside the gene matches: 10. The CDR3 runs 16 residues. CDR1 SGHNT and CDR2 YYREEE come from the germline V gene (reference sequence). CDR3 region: CASSSPIGGANYGYTF. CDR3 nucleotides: TGTGCCAGCAGCTCGCCGATAGGGGGCGCGAACTATGGCTACACCTTC.

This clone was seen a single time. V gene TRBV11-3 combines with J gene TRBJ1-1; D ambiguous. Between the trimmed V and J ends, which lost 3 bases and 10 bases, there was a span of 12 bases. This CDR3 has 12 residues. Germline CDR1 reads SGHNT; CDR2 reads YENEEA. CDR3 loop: CASSLMEGAAFF. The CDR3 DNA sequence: TGTGCCAGCAGCTTGATGGAGGGAGCAGCTTTCTTT.

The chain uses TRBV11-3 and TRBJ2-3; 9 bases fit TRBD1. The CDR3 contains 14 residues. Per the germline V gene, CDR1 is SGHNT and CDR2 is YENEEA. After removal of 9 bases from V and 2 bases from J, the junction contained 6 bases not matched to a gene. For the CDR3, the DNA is TGTGCCAGTAGGACAGGGGCTGACACAGATACGCAGTATTTT. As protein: CASRTGADTDTQYF.

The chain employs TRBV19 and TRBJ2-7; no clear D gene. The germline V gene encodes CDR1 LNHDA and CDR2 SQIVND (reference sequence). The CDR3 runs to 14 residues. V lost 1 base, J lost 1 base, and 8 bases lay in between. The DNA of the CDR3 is TGTGCCAGTAGTATAGGGCCAGTATCCTACGAGCAGTACTTC. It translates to CASSIGPVSYEQYF.

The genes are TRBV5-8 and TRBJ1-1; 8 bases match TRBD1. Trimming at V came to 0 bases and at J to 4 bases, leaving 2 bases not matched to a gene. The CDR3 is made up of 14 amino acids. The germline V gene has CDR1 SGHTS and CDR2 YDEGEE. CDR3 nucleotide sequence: TGTGCCAGCAGCTTGGGCCAGGGGGCCACTGAAGCTTTCTTT. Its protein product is CASSLGQGATEAFF.

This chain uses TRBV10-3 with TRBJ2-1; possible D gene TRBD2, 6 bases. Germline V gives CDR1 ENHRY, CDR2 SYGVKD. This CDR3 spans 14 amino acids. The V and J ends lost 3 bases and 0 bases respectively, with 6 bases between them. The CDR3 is CAISDSGSYNEQFF. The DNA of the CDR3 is TGTGCCATCAGTGATAGCGGCTCCTACAATGAGCAGTTCTTC.

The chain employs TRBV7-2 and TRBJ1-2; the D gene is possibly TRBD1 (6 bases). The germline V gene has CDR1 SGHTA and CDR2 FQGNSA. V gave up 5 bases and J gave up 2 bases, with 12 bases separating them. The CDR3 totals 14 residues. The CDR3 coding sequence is TGTGCCAGCAGCCGCCGGGACATCAACTATGGCTACACCTTC. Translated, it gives CASSRRDINYGYTF.

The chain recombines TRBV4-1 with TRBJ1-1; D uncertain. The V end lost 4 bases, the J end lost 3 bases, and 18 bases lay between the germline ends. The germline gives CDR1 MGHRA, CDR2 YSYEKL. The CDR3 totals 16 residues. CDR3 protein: CASSPTLRDWDTEAFF. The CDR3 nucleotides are TGCGCCAGCAGCCCTACACTCCGGGATTGGGACACTGAAGCTTTCTTT.

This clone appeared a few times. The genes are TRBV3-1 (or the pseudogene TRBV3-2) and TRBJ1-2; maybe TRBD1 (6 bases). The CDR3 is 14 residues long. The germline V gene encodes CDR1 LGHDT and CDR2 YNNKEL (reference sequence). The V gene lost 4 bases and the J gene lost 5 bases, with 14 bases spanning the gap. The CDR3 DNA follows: TGTGCCAGCAGCCCTCCGGGACACAGTTATGGCTACACCTTC. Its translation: CASSPPGHSYGYTF.

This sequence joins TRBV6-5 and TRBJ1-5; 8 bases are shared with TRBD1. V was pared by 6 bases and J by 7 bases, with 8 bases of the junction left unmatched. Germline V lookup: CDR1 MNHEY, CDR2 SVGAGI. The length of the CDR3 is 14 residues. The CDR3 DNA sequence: TGTGCCAGCAGCCGAGACAGGGGTTACCAGCCCCAGCATTTT. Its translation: CASSRDRGYQPQHF.

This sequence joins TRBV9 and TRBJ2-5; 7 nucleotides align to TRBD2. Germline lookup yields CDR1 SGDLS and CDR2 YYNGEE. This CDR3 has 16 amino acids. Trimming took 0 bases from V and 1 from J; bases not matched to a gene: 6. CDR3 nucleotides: TGTGCCAGCAGCGTAGTTCCTAGCGGAGCCCAAGAGACCCAGTACTTC. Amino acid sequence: CASSVVPSGAQETQYF.

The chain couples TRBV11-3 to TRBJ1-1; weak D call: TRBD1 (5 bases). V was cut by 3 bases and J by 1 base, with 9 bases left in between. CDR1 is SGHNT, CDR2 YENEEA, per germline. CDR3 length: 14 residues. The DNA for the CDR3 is TGTGCCAGCAGCTTCGAACAGGCGAACACTGAAGCTTTCTTT. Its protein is CASSFEQANTEAFF.

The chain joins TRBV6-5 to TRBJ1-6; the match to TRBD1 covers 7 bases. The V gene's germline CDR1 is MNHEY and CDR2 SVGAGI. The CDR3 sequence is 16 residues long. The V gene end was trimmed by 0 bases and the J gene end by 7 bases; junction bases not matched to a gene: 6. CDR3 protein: CASSYSTGTENSPLHF. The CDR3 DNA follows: TGTGCCAGCAGTTACTCGACAGGGACAGAAAATTCACCCCTCCACTTT.

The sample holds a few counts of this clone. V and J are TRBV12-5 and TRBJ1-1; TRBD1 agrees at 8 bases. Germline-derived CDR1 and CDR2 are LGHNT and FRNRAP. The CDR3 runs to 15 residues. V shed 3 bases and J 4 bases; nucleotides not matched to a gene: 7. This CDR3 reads CASGFDPGTGTEAFF. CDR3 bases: TGTGCTAGTGGTTTCGACCCAGGGACAGGCACTGAAGCTTTCTTT.

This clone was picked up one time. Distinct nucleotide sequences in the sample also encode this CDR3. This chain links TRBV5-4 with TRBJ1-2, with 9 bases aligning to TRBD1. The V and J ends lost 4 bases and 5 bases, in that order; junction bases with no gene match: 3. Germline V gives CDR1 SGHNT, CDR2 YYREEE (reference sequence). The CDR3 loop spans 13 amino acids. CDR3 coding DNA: TGTGCCAGCAGCCTGGACAGGGGATATGGCTACACCTTC. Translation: CASSLDRGYGYTF. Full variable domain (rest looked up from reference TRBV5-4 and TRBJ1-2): ETGVTQSPTHLIKTRGQQVTLRCSSQSGHNTVSWYQQALGQGPQFIFQYYREEENGRGNFPPRFSGLQFPNYSSELNVNALELDDSALYLCASSLDRGYGYTFGSGTRLTVV.